These 26 T cell receptor beta chains came from one sample sequenced in a study of cytomegalovirus exposure and HLA in healthy donors. PCR involved 60 Vbeta and 13 Jbeta primers. Sequenced by immunoSEQ multiplex PCR; TCRdb stores in-frame clones only, minus some. The sample holds some 250,000 clones, 82% seen once. Sequenced: PBMCs. Receptors originate from a woman aged 40 to 55 in good health and CMV-seropositive.

The chain joins TRBV6-1 to TRBJ1-2, with TRBD1 matching over 7 bases. V gave up 6 bases and J gave up 8 bases; unmatched junction bases: 9. Germline V CDR1 and CDR2: MNHNS, SASEGT. The CDR3 runs to 13 residues. In nucleotides, the CDR3 is TGTGCCAGCAGCCGAGGGACAGATGACGGCTACACCTTC. Amino acids: CASSRGTDDGYTF.

This clone has more than one count but fewer than ten. This chain uses TRBV5-5 with TRBJ1-4; no reliable D call. The CDR3 sequence is 12 residues long. Germline CDR1 reads SGHKS; CDR2 reads YYEKEE (reference sequence). Trimming pared 4 bases from V and 10 bases from J, leaving 11 bases between. The CDR3 region has the DNA TGTGCCAGCAGCGCGTTTTCACGAAAACTGTTTTTT. Protein product: CASSAFSRKLFF.

The chain has TRBV6-5 and TRBJ2-7, with a weak D call TRBD1 (5 bases). The CDR3 sequence is 15 residues long. CDR1 and CDR2 from the germline V gene are MNHEY and SVGAGI. The germline V and J ends were trimmed by 0 bases and 3 bases, with 12 bases remaining between them. The DNA of the CDR3 is TGTGCCAGCAGTTACTCAAACAGGCCCCACTACGAGCAGTACTTC. As protein: CASSYSNRPHYEQYF.

The chain employs TRBV12-5 and TRBJ2-7; 9 bases map to TRBD2. The junction had 4 bases not matched to a gene; V was cut back by 1 base and J by 3 bases. CDR1 and CDR2 from the germline V gene are LGHNT and FRNRAP. There are 15 residues in the CDR3. The DNA of the CDR3 is TGTGCTAGTGGTTTGGGTAGCGGGGGACTCTACGAGCAGTACTTC. This gives the protein CASGLGSGGLYEQYF.

Details on this clone: A read error may account for a junction end that differs from germline. The chain recombines TRBV7-9 with TRBJ2-7; D possibly corresponds to TRBD1 (6 bases). CDR1 is SEHNR, CDR2 FQNEAQ, per germline (reference sequence). The CDR3 extends over 15 amino acids. CDR3 in DNA: TGTTCCAGCAGCTTATCTGAACAGGGAAATAGCGAGCAGTACTTC. It translates to CSSSLSEQGNSEQYF.

This clone has only one observation. The chain joins TRBV7-3 to TRBJ1-1; D may be TRBD1 (5 bases). The germline gives CDR1 SGHTA, CDR2 FQGTGA. Trimming shortened V by 0 bases and J by 1 base, and 12 bases separated the two germline ends. This CDR3 has 16 residues. CDR3 nucleotides: TGTGCCAGCAGCTTAACGGATCCAGGGCGGAACACTGAAGCTTTCTTT. Translation gives CASSLTDPGRNTEAFF.

The genes are TRBV30 and TRBJ2-1, with D perhaps TRBD1 (6 bases). The CDR3 runs 14 residues. Germline loops: CDR1 GTSNPN, CDR2 SVGIG (reference sequence). V was clipped by 4 bases and J by 6 bases, with 16 bases between them. The chain's CDR3 is CAWNRDNRGNEQFF. The CDR3 coding sequence is TGTGCCTGGAATCGGGACAATAGGGGCAATGAGCAGTTCTTC. Full variable domain (rest looked up from reference TRBV30 and TRBJ2-1): SQTIHQWPATLVQPVGSPLSLECTVEGTSNPNLYWYRQAAGRGLQLLFYSVGIGQISSEVPQNLSASRPQDRQFILSSKKLLLSDSGFYLCAWNRDNRGNEQFFGPGTRLTVL.

The V gene is TRBV18, the J gene TRBJ1-1; the D is unclear. V lost 4 bases and J lost 0, with 9 bases in between. The CDR3 length is 14 residues. CDR1 is KGHSH and CDR2 is LQKENI in the germline V gene. CDR3 nucleotide sequence: TGTGCCAGCTCACGACTAGAAATGAACACTGAAGCTTTCTTT. This sequence encodes CASSRLEMNTEAFF.

V is TRBV6-1 and J is TRBJ2-1, with 11 nucleotides matching TRBD2. CDR1 is MNHNS and CDR2 is SASEGT in the germline V gene. This CDR3 is built from 15 residues. The V gene end was trimmed by 8 bases and the J gene end by 1 base; junction bases not matched to a gene: 4. CDR3 region: CASLLAGASYNEQFF. CDR3 nucleotides: TGTGCCAGCCTACTAGCGGGAGCTTCCTACAATGAGCAGTTCTTC.

The genes are TRBV6-5 and TRBJ1-4; 11 bases align to TRBD1. The CDR3 covers 15 residues. Losses at the gene ends were 5 bases for V and 6 bases for J; bases not matched to a gene: 5. Germline values: CDR1 MNHEY, CDR2 SVGAGI. The CDR3: CASSGQGAGDEKLFF. The CDR3 DNA reads TGTGCCAGCAGTGGACAGGGGGCGGGTGATGAAAAACTGTTTTTT.

The chain couples TRBV7-6 to TRBJ2-5; TRBD2 matches 12 bases. V gave up 3 bases and J gave up 5 bases; unmatched junction bases: 7. CDR3 length equals 16 residues. The V gene's germline CDR1 is SGHVS and CDR2 FNYEAQ. This CDR3 reads CASSLERLAGEETQYF. The CDR3 coding sequence is TGTGCCAGCAGCTTGGAACGACTAGCGGGAGAGGAGACCCAGTACTTC.

This clone was counted between two and nine times. The J gene is TRBJ2-2, the V gene TRBV2; no definite D call. Trimming shortened V by 3 bases and J by 1 base, and 9 bases separated the two germline ends. Germline assignment: CDR1 SNHLY and CDR2 FYNNEI. The CDR3 has 15 amino acids. This CDR3 is CASSEGTLNTGELFF. For the CDR3, the DNA is TGTGCCAGCAGTGAGGGCACTTTGAACACCGGGGAGCTGTTTTTT.

The CDR3 DNA follows: TGTGCCAGCAGTTTATCCAGGCACTTCTATGGCTACACCTTC. It translates to CASSLSRHFYGYTF. The V gene is TRBV27, the J gene TRBJ1-2; D gene ambiguous. CDR1 is MNHEY and CDR2 is SMNVEV in the germline V gene (reference sequence). This CDR3 is built from 14 residues. V lost 0 bases, J lost 4 bases, and 9 bases lay in between.

The chain uses TRBV19 and TRBJ1-2; 7 bases agree with TRBD1. CDR1 and CDR2 (germline): LNHDA, SQIVND (reference sequence). The CDR3 is 13 amino acids. Unmatched junction bases numbered 7, after V lost 4 bases and J lost 8 bases. CDR3 sequence: CASSTDRALGYTF. As DNA, the CDR3 is TGTGCCAGTAGTACAGACAGGGCGCTGGGCTACACCTTC.

In this sample, this clone turned up once. The rearrangement links TRBV6-4 to TRBJ2-3; 7 bases line up with TRBD1. V was clipped by 5 bases and J by 7 bases; unmatched bases: 6. The germline V gene has CDR1 MRHNA and CDR2 SNTAGT. This CDR3 is built from 13 residues. The CDR3 here is CASSNEGAYTQYF. Here the CDR3 DNA reads TGTGCCAGCAGTAACGAGGGGGCATATACGCAGTATTTT.

This clone was counted a few times. The chain links TRBV19 to TRBJ2-5; 9 bases match TRBD1. Per the germline V gene, CDR1 is LNHDA and CDR2 is SQIVND (reference sequence). Germline trimming cut 6 bases from V and 2 bases from J; bases unmatched to any gene: 4. The CDR3 covers 14 residues. For the CDR3, the DNA is TGTGCCAGTAGCCCGGACAGGGGACAAGAGACCCAGTACTTC. Translating it yields CASSPDRGQETQYF. The variable domain in full, with the rest retrieved from reference TRBV19 and TRBJ2-5, is DGGITQSPKYLFRKEGQNVTLSCEQNLNHDAMYWYRQDPGQGLRLIYYSQIVNDFQKGDIAEGYSVSREKKESFPLTVTSAQKNPTAFYLCASSPDRGQETQYFGPGTRLLVL.

This rearrangement joins TRBV7-2 to TRBJ1-2; 7 nucleotides agree with TRBD1. Germline trimming cut 3 bases from V and 0 bases from J; bases unmatched to any gene: 1. Germline lookup yields CDR1 SGHTA and CDR2 FQGNSA. The CDR3 totals 14 residues. Written as DNA, the CDR3 is TGTGCCAGCAGCTTGGGGACAGCTAACTATGGCTACACCTTC. This gives the protein CASSLGTANYGYTF.

This chain links TRBV30 with TRBJ1-5, with D uncertain. The germline V and J ends were trimmed by 2 bases and 7 bases, with 9 bases remaining between them. The germline V gene has CDR1 GTSNPN and CDR2 SVGIG (reference sequence). The CDR3 totals 12 residues. The CDR3 coding sequence is TGTGCCTGGAGTCTTTTCAGACAGCCCCAGCATTTT. It is translated as CAWSLFRQPQHF.

The rearrangement uses TRBV2 and TRBJ1-1, with TRBD1 identical over 9 bases. Losses at the gene ends were 1 base for V and 9 bases for J; bases not matched to a gene: 12. The CDR3 contains 16 residues. Germline V CDR1 and CDR2: SNHLY, FYNNEI. CDR3 in DNA: TGTGCCAGCAGTGAAGACCGTGGGGCGACAGGGGGAAAAGCTTTCTTT. It encodes CASSEDRGATGGKAFF.

The chain employs TRBV18 and TRBJ1-5; TRBD1 agrees at 7 bases. This CDR3 region has 16 residues. Losses at the gene ends were 3 bases for V and 2 bases for J; bases not matched to a gene: 7. From germline, CDR1 is KGHSH and CDR2 LQKENI. CDR3 DNA sequence: TGTGCCAGCTCACCGCGGGGCACAGGGGGCAATCAGCCCCAGCATTTT. Protein: CASSPRGTGGNQPQHF.

J is TRBJ2-4 and V is TRBV28, with unresolved D. The germline gives CDR1 MDHEN, CDR2 SYDVKM. This CDR3 comprises 13 residues. The V gene lost 2 bases and the J gene lost 9 bases, with 11 bases spanning the gap. The CDR3, as DNA: TGTGCCAGCAGTTTAAAGCCCTCCACCATTCAGTACTTC. Translation gives CASSLKPSTIQYF. The variable domain in full, with the rest retrieved from reference TRBV28 and TRBJ2-4, is DVKVTQSSRYLVKRTGEKVFLECVQDMDHENMFWYRQDPGLGLRLIYFSYDVKMKEKGDIPEGYSVSREKKERFSLILESASTNQTSMYLCASSLKPSTIQYFGAGTRLSVL.

This rearrangement joins TRBV30 to TRBJ2-7; 7 bases fit TRBD1. The V gene's germline CDR1 is GTSNPN and CDR2 SVGIG (reference sequence). The V gene end was trimmed by 3 bases and the J gene end by 5 bases; junction bases not matched to a gene: 7. The CDR3 length is 13 residues. CDR3 nucleotide sequence: TGTGCCTGGAGGAACAGGGGTATCCACGAGCAGTACTTC. It encodes CAWRNRGIHEQYF. The variable domain in full, completed from reference TRBV30 and TRBJ2-7, reads SQTIHQWPATLVQPVGSPLSLECTVEGTSNPNLYWYRQAAGRGLQLLFYSVGIGQISSEVPQNLSASRPQDRQFILSSKKLLLSDSGFYLCAWRNRGIHEQYFGPGTRLTVT.

The chain combines TRBV5-6 with TRBJ2-7; D is uncertain. Trimming left V 1 base short and J 9 bases short, with 8 bases between. CDR3 size: 11 residues. The germline gives CDR1 SGHDT, CDR2 YYEEEE. CDR3 sequence reads: CASSLIGGQYF. CDR3 sequence (DNA): TGTGCCAGCAGCTTGATCGGCGGGCAGTACTTC.

This clone came up a few times. The chain combines TRBV20-1 with TRBJ1-1; TRBD1 might be the D (5 bases). Trimming removed 5 bases at V and 8 bases at J, with 12 bases between. The CDR3 length is 11 residues. The V gene's germline CDR1 is DFQATT and CDR2 SNEGSKA (reference sequence). The CDR3 DNA reads as TGCAGTGCTGTCCCGACAGAAGAAGCTTTCTTT. This gives the protein CSAVPTEEAFF.

V is TRBV11-3 and J is TRBJ2-2; D call uncertain. Trimming took off 5 bases at V and 8 bases at J, with 9 bases between the two ends. The CDR3 extends over 12 amino acids. CDR1 and CDR2 (germline): SGHNT, YENEEA. CDR3 bases: TGTGCCAGCAGCCCCAGTAAGGGGGAGCTGTTTTTT. Translating it yields CASSPSKGELFF.

The genes are TRBV21-1 and TRBJ2-5; the table calls TRBD1, which could not be checked here. TRBV21-1 is tagged as a pseudogene. The CDR3 length is 15 residues. CDR3 region: CASSKLWQGQETQYF. The DNA of the CDR3 is TGTGCCAGCAGCAAGCTGTGGCAGGGACAAGAGACCCAGTACTTC.